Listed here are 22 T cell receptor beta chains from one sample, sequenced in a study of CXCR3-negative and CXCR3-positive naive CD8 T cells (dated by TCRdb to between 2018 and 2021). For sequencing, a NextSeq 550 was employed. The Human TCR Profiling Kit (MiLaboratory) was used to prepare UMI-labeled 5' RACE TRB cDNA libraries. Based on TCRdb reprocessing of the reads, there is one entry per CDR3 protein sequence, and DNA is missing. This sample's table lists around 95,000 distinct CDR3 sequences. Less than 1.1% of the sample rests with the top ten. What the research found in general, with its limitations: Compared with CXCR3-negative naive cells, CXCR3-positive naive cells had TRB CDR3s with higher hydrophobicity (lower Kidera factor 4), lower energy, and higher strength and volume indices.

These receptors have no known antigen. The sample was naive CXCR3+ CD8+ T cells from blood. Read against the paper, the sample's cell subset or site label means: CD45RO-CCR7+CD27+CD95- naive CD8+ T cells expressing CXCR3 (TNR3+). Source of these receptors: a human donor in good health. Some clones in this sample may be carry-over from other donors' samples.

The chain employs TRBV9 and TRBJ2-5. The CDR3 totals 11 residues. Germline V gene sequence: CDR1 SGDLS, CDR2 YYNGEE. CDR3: CASSEGETQYF.

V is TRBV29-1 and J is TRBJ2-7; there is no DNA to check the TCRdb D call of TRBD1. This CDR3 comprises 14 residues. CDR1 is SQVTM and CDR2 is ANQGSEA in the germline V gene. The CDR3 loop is CSVEPGTGAYEQYF.

The CDR3 region is CASAAGRTYEQYF. This chain connects TRBV12-3 or TRBV12-4 to TRBJ2-7; TCRdb names TRBD2, which stays unverified in the absence of DNA. This CDR3 contains 13 residues.

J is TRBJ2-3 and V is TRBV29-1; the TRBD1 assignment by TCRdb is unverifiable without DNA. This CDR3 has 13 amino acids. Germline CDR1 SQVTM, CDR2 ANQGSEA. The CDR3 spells CSVPGQGTDTQYF.

The CDR3 is CASSLVVSSYNSPLHF. The V and J genes are TRBV7-8 and TRBJ1-6. The CDR3 consists of 16 residues. The germline CDR1 and CDR2 sequences are SGHVS and FQNEAQ.

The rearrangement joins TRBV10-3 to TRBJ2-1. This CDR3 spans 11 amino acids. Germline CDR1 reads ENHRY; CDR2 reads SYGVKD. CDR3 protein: CAISESREQFF.

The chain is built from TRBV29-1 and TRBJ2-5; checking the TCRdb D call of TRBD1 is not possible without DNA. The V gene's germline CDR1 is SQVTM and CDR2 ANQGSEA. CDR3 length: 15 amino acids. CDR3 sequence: CSVSTRDTNQETQYF.

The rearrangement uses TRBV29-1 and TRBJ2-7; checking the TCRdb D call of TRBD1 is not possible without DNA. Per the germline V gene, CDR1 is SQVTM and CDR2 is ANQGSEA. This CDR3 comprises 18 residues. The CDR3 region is CSVEDGGSSRGLSYEQYF.

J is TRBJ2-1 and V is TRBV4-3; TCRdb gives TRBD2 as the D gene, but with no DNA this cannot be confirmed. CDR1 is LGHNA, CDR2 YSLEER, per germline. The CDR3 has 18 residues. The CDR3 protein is CASSHRTSGGNSYNEQFF.

This CDR3 is CASSLDWGSYEQYF. The chain joins TRBV5-1 to TRBJ2-7. Germline values: CDR1 SGHRS, CDR2 YFSETQ. The CDR3 is 14 amino acids.

The CDR3 region is CASSCPTVGQGGMSGNQPQHF. J is TRBJ1-5 and V is TRBV6-5; the TCRdb D gene call, TRBD1, has no DNA to confirm it. CDR1 and CDR2 from the germline V gene are MNHEY and SVGAGI. The CDR3 covers 21 residues.

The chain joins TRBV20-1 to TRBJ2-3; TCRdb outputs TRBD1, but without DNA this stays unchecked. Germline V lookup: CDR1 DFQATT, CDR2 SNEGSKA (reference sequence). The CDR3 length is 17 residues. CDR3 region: CSASSLAEGVFADTQYF.

This CDR3 is CSVEQGSSTEAFF. This sequence joins TRBV29-1 and TRBJ1-1; the D call from TCRdb, TRBD1, cannot be confirmed without DNA. This CDR3 has 13 residues. CDR1 SQVTM and CDR2 ANQGSEA come from the germline V gene.

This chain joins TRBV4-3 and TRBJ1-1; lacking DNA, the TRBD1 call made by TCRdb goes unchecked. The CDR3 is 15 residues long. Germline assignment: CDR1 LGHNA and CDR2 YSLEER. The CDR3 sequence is CASSPRQVGDTEAFF.

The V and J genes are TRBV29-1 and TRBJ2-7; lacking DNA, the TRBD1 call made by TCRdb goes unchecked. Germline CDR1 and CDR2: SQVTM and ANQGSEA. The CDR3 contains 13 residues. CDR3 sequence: CSVGKGGTYEQYF.

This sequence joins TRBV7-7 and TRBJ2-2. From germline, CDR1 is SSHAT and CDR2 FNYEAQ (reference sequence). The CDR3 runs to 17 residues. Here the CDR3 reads CASSSPVDGPNTGELFF.

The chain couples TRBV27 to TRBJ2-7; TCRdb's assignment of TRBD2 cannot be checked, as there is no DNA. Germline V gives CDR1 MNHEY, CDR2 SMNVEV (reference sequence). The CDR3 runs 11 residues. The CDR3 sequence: CASAGGREQYF.

The CDR3 protein is CASSRLQGSNYEQYF. V is TRBV7-7 and J is TRBJ2-7; absent DNA, TCRdb's TRBD1 call cannot be checked. CDR3 length: 15 residues. Germline values: CDR1 SSHAT, CDR2 FNYEAQ (reference sequence).

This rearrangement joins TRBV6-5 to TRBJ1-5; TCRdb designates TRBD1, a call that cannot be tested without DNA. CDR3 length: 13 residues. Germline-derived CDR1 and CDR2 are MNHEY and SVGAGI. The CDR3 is CASSSAGDQPQHF.

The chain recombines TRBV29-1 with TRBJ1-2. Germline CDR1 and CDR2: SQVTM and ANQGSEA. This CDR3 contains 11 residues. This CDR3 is CSVGRGDGYTF.

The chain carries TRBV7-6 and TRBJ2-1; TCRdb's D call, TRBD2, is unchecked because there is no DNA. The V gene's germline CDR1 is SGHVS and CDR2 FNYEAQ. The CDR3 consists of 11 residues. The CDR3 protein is CALREGDEQFF.

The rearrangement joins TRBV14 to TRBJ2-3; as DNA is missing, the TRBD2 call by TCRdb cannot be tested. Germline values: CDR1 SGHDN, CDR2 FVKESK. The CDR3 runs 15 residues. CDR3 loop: CASSQGGSSTDTQYF.